This is a list of T cell receptor beta chains from one sample in a study of blood T cell repertoires in COVID-19. The repertoire was sequenced with immunoSEQ multiplex PCR; TCRdb's copy has only in-frame clones and lacks some. The sample holds about 160,000 clones; more than 65% are singletons and the top ten take 8.1%. Specimen: peripheral blood. These receptors originate from a woman aged 55-69 years with COVID-19, enrolled during active disease. Each CDR3 is given with its conserved first and last residue. D genes are given only for firm matches. Expanded clones are given a class, and other clones once, few, many or no size at all.

CDR3nt: TGTGCCAGCAGCTACAAAATTGGAGCGGGACCTAACTATGGCTACACCTTC
CDR3aa: CASSYKIGAGPNYGYTF
abundance: many
d_gene: .
len: 17
v_gene: TRBV28
j_gene: TRBJ1-2

CDR3nt: TGTGCCACCAGCAGTGGGACTTTCAGCGGGGAGCTGTTTTTT
CDR3aa: CATSSGTFSGELFF
abundance: .
d_gene: .
len: 14
v_gene: TRBV15
j_gene: TRBJ2-2

CDR3nt: TGTGCCAGCAGCTTACTTTTAGGACTAGCCAAAAACATTCAGTACTTC
CDR3aa: CASSLLLGLAKNIQYF
abundance: once
d_gene: .
len: 16
v_gene: TRBV7-2
j_gene: TRBJ2-4

CDR3nt: TGCAGCACGAAGCGGGGGACTTCCTACAATGAGCAGTTCTTC
CDR3aa: CSTKRGTSYNEQFF
abundance: .
d_gene: TRBD2
len: 14
v_gene: TRBV29-1
j_gene: TRBJ2-1

CDR3nt: TGTGCCAGCAGCTTACGGCGGGCCGCCTACGAGCAGTACTTC
CDR3aa: CASSLRRAAYEQYF
abundance: .
d_gene: .
len: 14
v_gene: TRBV7-8
j_gene: TRBJ2-7

CDR3nt: TGTGCCAGCAGCATACCCCGGACTAGCGGGGCGCGGAGACAAGAGACCCAGTACTTC
CDR3aa: CASSIPRTSGARRQETQYF
abundance: .
d_gene: TRBD2
len: 19
v_gene: TRBV28
j_gene: TRBJ2-5

CDR3nt: TGTGCCAGCAGCCCCGGCAGGGCGAATTCACCCCTCCACTTT
CDR3aa: CASSPGRANSPLHF
abundance: many
d_gene: .
len: 14
v_gene: TRBV7-2
j_gene: TRBJ1-6

CDR3nt: TGTGCCAGCGACACGGGCAGGGGCCCAAGCTCCTATAATTCACCCCTCCACTTT
CDR3aa: CASDTGRGPSSYNSPLHF
abundance: many
d_gene: .
len: 18
v_gene: TRBV2
j_gene: TRBJ1-6

CDR3nt: TGTGCCAGTAGTATAGATCCCGGGACAGGGGCAGATACGCAGTATTTT
CDR3aa: CASSIDPGTGADTQYF
abundance: few
d_gene: TRBD1
len: 16
v_gene: TRBV19
j_gene: TRBJ2-3

CDR3nt: TGTGCCAGCAGTCGGGGGGACACCGATTCACCCCTCCACTTT
CDR3aa: CASSRGDTDSPLHF
abundance: .
d_gene: .
len: 14
v_gene: TRBV6-5
j_gene: TRBJ1-6

CDR3nt: TGTGCCAGCAGCTTAGGTGTGGCAGAGACCCAGTACTTC
CDR3aa: CASSLGVAETQYF
abundance: few
d_gene: .
len: 13
v_gene: TRBV7-9
j_gene: TRBJ2-5

CDR3nt: TGTGCCAGCTCACCAATTACATCCGTGAACACTGAAGCTTTCTTT
CDR3aa: CASSPITSVNTEAFF
abundance: .
d_gene: .
len: 15
v_gene: TRBV18
j_gene: TRBJ1-1